Following are 27 T cell receptor beta chains from one sample sequenced in a study of cytomegalovirus exposure and HLA in healthy donors. A multiplex PCR was run with 60 Vbeta primers and 13 Jbeta primers. The protocol was immunoSEQ multiplex PCR, while the TCRdb copy is restricted to in-frame clones and leaves out a portion. The sample carries a few hundred thousand clones, 81% recorded once. Sequencing input: PBMCs. The receptors were gathered from a woman aged 60-75 years in good health and CMV-seropositive.

This clone came up a few times. The chain uses TRBV19 and TRBJ1-4, with 12 positions matching TRBD1. The V gene end was trimmed by 7 bases and the J gene end by 6 bases; junction bases not matched to a gene: 3. The CDR3 contains 14 residues. Germline-derived CDR1 and CDR2 are LNHDA and SQIVND (reference sequence). In nucleotides, the CDR3 is TGTGCCAGTAACGGGACAGGGGGCGATGAAAAACTGTTTTTT. Translated: CASNGTGGDEKLFF.

The chain has TRBV29-1 and TRBJ1-1, with D hard to call. V was pared by 4 bases and J by 2 bases, with 11 bases between. This CDR3 is 13 amino acids long. Germline CDR1 SQVTM, CDR2 ANQGSEA. For the CDR3, the DNA is TGCAGCGTTGGAGGGCGTTCCAACACTGAAGCTTTCTTT. Translated: CSVGGRSNTEAFF.

The J gene is TRBJ2-3, the V gene TRBV19; 14 positions match TRBD2. Germline trimming cut 5 bases from V and 5 bases from J; bases unmatched to any gene: 12. The CDR3 consists of 18 residues. The germline gives CDR1 LNHDA, CDR2 SQIVND (reference sequence). The CDR3 loop reads CASSSPGTSGSGRDTQYF. CDR3 DNA: TGTGCCAGTAGTTCCCCCGGGACTAGCGGGAGCGGGAGAGATACGCAGTATTTT.

V usage is TRBV12-5 and J usage is TRBJ2-7, with a possible D match to TRBD2 (5 bases). The CDR3 is made up of 13 amino acids. V dropped 5 bases and J dropped 3 bases, with 11 bases sitting between them. CDR1 and CDR2 from the germline V gene are LGHNT and FRNRAP. The CDR3 region has the DNA TGTGCTAGTGGTACCTCCGGACTCTACGAGCAGTACTTC. It is translated as CASGTSGLYEQYF.

This rearrangement joins TRBV9 to TRBJ1-5; no reliable D call. V lost 7 bases, J lost 7 bases, and 15 bases lay in between. The CDR3 length is 13 residues. Germline V gene data show CDR1 as SGDLS and CDR2 as YYNGEE. The CDR3 bases are TGTGCCAGCGCCCCCGACTCGGGGCAGCCCCAGCATTTT. Its translation is CASAPDSGQPQHF. The whole variable domain, filled in from reference TRBV9 and TRBJ1-5, reads DSGVTQTPKHLITATGQRVTLRCSPRSGDLSVYWYQQSLDQGLQFLIQYYNGEERAKGNILERFSAQQFPDLHSELNLSSLELGDSALYFCASAPDSGQPQHFGDGTRLSIL.

The chain couples TRBV2 to TRBJ2-5; possible D gene TRBD2, 5 bases. This CDR3 spans 14 amino acids. Deletions cut 5 bases from V and 4 bases from J, with 14 bases between. Per germline, CDR1 SNHLY and CDR2 FYNNEI. CDR3 amino acids: CASSSLVLTETQYF. The CDR3, as DNA: TGTGCCAGCAGTTCACTAGTGCTCACAGAGACCCAGTACTTC.

The chain has TRBV10-2 and TRBJ1-1; TRBD1 matches at 10 bases. Per the germline V gene, CDR1 is WSHSY and CDR2 is SAAADI. J lost 10 bases, V lost 5 bases, and 10 bases had no gene match. This CDR3 is 14 amino acids long. CDR3 amino acids: CASSLGQGGLGAFF. The CDR3 DNA reads TGCGCCAGCAGTTTAGGACAGGGGGGATTAGGAGCTTTCTTT.

The chain has TRBV6-6 and TRBJ2-5; a weak D match, TRBD1 (5 bases). Germline CDR1 and CDR2: MNHNY and SVGAGI (reference sequence). There are 14 residues in the CDR3. Trimming left V 6 bases short and J 3 bases short, with 14 bases between. The CDR3 reads CASRRQLYEETQYF. CDR3 sequence (DNA): TGTGCCAGCAGGAGACAGCTGTACGAAGAGACCCAGTACTTC.

This chain uses TRBV27 with TRBJ2-2, with 8 bases matching TRBD1. Trimming took 3 bases from V and 7 from J; bases not matched to a gene: 10. CDR3 length: 16 residues. Per the germline V gene, CDR1 is MNHEY and CDR2 is SMNVEV (reference sequence). In DNA form, the CDR3 reads TGTGCCAGCAGTTTTCTCGACAGGGGTGGTTACGGGGAGCTGTTTTTT. Residues: CASSFLDRGGYGELFF.

The chain links TRBV29-1 to TRBJ2-2; possibly TRBD1 for D (5 bases). This CDR3 is 13 amino acids long. V was cut by 3 bases and J by 4 bases, with 9 bases left in between. From germline, CDR1 is SQVTM and CDR2 ANQGSEA. Written as DNA, the CDR3 is TGCAGCGTTGACGCCCAGGGCACCGGGGAGCTGTTTTTT. The encoded protein is CSVDAQGTGELFF.

The chain joins TRBV27 to TRBJ1-3; no firm D call. V was cut by 0 bases and J by 0 bases, with 9 bases left in between. The germline V gene has CDR1 MNHEY and CDR2 SMNVEV (reference sequence). The CDR3 runs 16 residues. The CDR3 DNA follows: TGTGCCAGCAGTTTATCCCCGGGAATCTCTGGAAACACCATATATTTT. Translated, it gives CASSLSPGISGNTIYF.

The chain employs TRBV9 and TRBJ1-1; tentative D call: TRBD1 (6 bases). The germline gives CDR1 SGDLS, CDR2 YYNGEE. With 0 bases removed from V and 3 bases from J, the gap between germline ends came to 21 bases. This CDR3 has 18 residues. The CDR3 here is CASSVEWGREVWDTEAFF. The CDR3 nucleotides are TGTGCCAGCAGCGTAGAATGGGGGCGAGAGGTTTGGGACACTGAAGCTTTCTTT.

This clone was observed a handful of times. The V and J genes are TRBV7-2 and TRBJ2-2; 9 bases map to TRBD2. There are 16 residues in the CDR3. The V gene end was trimmed by 5 bases and the J gene end by 3 bases; junction bases not matched to a gene: 7. The V gene's germline CDR1 is SGHTA and CDR2 FQGNSA. The CDR3 here is CASSGSSGSDTGELFF. CDR3 nucleotides: TGTGCCAGCAGCGGTAGTAGCGGGAGTGACACCGGGGAGCTGTTTTTT.

This clone was recorded only once. This chain links TRBV28 with TRBJ2-7; no clear D gene. Germline lookup yields CDR1 MDHEN and CDR2 SYDVKM. V dropped 6 bases and J dropped 1 base, with 19 bases sitting between them. The CDR3 has 16 residues. The CDR3 DNA is TGTGCCAGCAGCTCTCCATCCGGAGTAGGATCCTACGAGCAGTACTTC. Translation: CASSSPSGVGSYEQYF. The whole variable domain, filled in from reference TRBV28 and TRBJ2-7, reads DVKVTQSSRYLVKRTGEKVFLECVQDMDHENMFWYRQDPGLGLRLIYFSYDVKMKEKGDIPEGYSVSREKKERFSLILESASTNQTSMYLCASSSPSGVGSYEQYFGPGTRLTVT.

The chain carries TRBV14 and TRBJ2-7, with 11 bases identical to TRBD1. The germline gives CDR1 SGHDN, CDR2 FVKESK. This CDR3 region has 18 residues. The V and J ends lost 0 bases and 6 bases, in that order; junction bases with no gene match: 13. The CDR3 here is CASSQDSVLDRGHREQYF. As DNA, the CDR3 is TGTGCCAGCAGCCAAGATTCCGTGTTGGACAGGGGGCACCGCGAGCAGTACTTC.

This clone was counted once. This rearrangement joins TRBV28 to TRBJ2-1; D not certain. The CDR3 sequence is 11 residues long. The V and J ends lost 6 bases and 7 bases respectively, with 7 bases between them. From germline, CDR1 is MDHEN and CDR2 SYDVKM. The CDR3 reads CASRSRNEQFF. The CDR3 region has the DNA TGTGCCAGCAGGTCGAGGAATGAGCAGTTCTTC.

This rearrangement joins TRBV2 to TRBJ1-5, with a weak D call TRBD1 (6 bases). Trimming took 9 bases from V and 2 from J, leaving 14 bases between them. Germline CDR1 SNHLY, CDR2 FYNNEI. The CDR3 runs to 14 residues. In DNA form, the CDR3 reads TGTGCCAGAGGAGGGGGGGGCGGCAATCAGCCCCAGCATTTT. Translation: CARGGGGGNQPQHF.

This chain uses TRBV6-1 with TRBJ2-2; tentatively, D is TRBD2 (5 bases). The CDR3 sequence is 15 residues long. Trimming stripped 7 bases from V and 2 bases from J, with 14 bases between. Germline CDR1 is MNHNS and CDR2 is SASEGT. The CDR3 coding sequence is TGTGCCAGCATAACCGGGATCCTTAACACCGGGGAGCTGTTTTTT. It codes for CASITGILNTGELFF.

The V and J genes are TRBV7-2 and TRBJ2-1, with D maybe TRBD2 (5 bases). Trimming removed 3 bases from V and 5 bases from J, with 8 bases in between. The CDR3 is made up of 13 amino acids. CDR1 is SGHTA, CDR2 FQGNSA, per germline. CDR3 in amino acids: CASSFQRNNEQFF. For the CDR3, the DNA is TGTGCCAGCAGCTTCCAGCGGAACAATGAGCAGTTCTTC.

The rearrangement uses TRBV19 and TRBJ2-4, with a possible D match to TRBD1 (5 bases). Germline lookup yields CDR1 LNHDA and CDR2 SQIVND (reference sequence). This CDR3 has 17 amino acids. V dropped 4 bases and J dropped 0 bases, with 16 bases sitting between them. This CDR3 is CASSTSGLLIAKNIQYF. The CDR3 DNA reads TGTGCCAGTAGTACCTCAGGGCTGCTCATAGCCAAAAACATTCAGTACTTC.

The chain is built from TRBV6-1 and TRBJ2-5, with D possibly TRBD2 on 6 matching bases. From germline, CDR1 is MNHNS and CDR2 SASEGT. CDR3 length: 13 amino acids. Trimming cost V 7 bases and J 7 bases, with 16 bases left between them. The CDR3, as DNA: TGTGCCAGCATATTAATCGGGAGCGGGACCCAGTACTTC. It specifies CASILIGSGTQYF.

The table lists this clone with a few counts. Additional DNA sequences in this sample encode the identical CDR3. V is TRBV5-1 and J is TRBJ2-1; 8 bases match TRBD1. CDR3 length: 13 residues. Germline loops: CDR1 SGHRS, CDR2 YFSETQ. The trim removed 0 bases at V and 7 bases at J, leaving 0 bases unmatched. CDR3 sequence: CASSLDRGNEQFF. DNA of the CDR3: TGCGCCAGCAGCTTGGACAGGGGGAATGAGCAGTTCTTC.

This clone appeared once. The V call is TRBV19, the J call TRBJ2-7; 9 bases fit TRBD2. The CDR3 contains 14 residues. J lost 6 bases, V lost 2 bases, and 5 bases had no gene match. Germline assignment: CDR1 LNHDA and CDR2 SQIVND (reference sequence). Written as DNA, the CDR3 is TGTGCCAGTAGTATAAAGACTAGCGGTTCCGAGCAGTACTTC. Protein product: CASSIKTSGSEQYF.

V gene TRBV7-2 combines with J gene TRBJ2-1; D is uncertain. Trimming took off 2 bases at V and 3 bases at J, with 11 bases between the two ends. Looked up from germline, CDR1 is SGHTA and CDR2 is FQGNSA. The CDR3 runs 15 residues. As DNA, the CDR3 is TGTGCCAGCAGCTTAATTTGGCCTTACTACAATGAGCAGTTCTTC. It encodes CASSLIWPYYNEQFF.

The chain recombines TRBV2 with TRBJ2-2; D is undetermined. The CDR3 is 15 amino acids. Per germline, CDR1 SNHLY and CDR2 FYNNEI. Trimming took 0 bases from V and 5 from J, leaving 10 bases between them. The CDR3 DNA follows: TGTGCCAGCAGTGAAGCGCTTCCCGGGACCGGGGAGCTGTTTTTT. This gives the protein CASSEALPGTGELFF.

This clone showed up just once. This rearrangement joins TRBV6-1 to TRBJ1-5; D is ambiguous. Germline values: CDR1 MNHNS, CDR2 SASEGT. Trimming removed 4 bases at V and 7 bases at J, with 14 bases between. CDR3 size: 14 residues. The CDR3 nucleotides are TGTGCCAGCAGTGGTCAGCGGGTAGGACAGCCCCAGCATTTT. Translated: CASSGQRVGQPQHF.

This clone was seen only a few times. Other DNA sequences from this sample encode an identical CDR3 as well. The chain joins TRBV6-5 to TRBJ2-7; TRBD1 is a possible D gene (5 bases). The ends were cut back, 0 bases at V and 3 bases at J, with 6 bases in the middle. This CDR3 contains 13 residues. Germline assignment: CDR1 MNHEY and CDR2 SVGAGI. CDR3 nucleotide sequence: TGTGCCAGCAGTTACTCTCAGGGCTACGAGCAGTACTTC. Protein sequence: CASSYSQGYEQYF.